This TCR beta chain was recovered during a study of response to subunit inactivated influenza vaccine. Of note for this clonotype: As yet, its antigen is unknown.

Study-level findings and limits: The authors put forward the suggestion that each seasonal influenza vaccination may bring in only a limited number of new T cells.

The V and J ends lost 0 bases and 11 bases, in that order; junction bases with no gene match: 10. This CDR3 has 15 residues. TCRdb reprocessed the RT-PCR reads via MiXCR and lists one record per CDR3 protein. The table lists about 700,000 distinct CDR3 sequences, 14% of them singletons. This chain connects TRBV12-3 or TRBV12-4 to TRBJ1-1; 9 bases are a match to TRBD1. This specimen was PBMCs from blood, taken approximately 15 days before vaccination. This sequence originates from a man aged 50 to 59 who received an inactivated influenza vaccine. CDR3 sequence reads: CASSLALTGGLGAFF. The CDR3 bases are TGTGCCAGCAGTTTAGCGCTAACAGGGGGCTTGGGCGCTTTCTTT.